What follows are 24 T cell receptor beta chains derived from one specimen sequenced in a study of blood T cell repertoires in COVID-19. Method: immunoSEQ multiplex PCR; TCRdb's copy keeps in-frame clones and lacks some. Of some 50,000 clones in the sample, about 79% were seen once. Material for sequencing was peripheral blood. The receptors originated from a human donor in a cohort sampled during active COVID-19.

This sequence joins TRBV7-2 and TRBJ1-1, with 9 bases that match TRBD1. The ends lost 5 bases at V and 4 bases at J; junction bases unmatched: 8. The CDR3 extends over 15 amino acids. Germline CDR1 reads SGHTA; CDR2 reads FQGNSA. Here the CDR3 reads CASSPQQGAGTEAFF. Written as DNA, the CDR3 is TGTGCCAGCAGCCCCCAACAGGGGGCAGGCACTGAAGCTTTCTTT.

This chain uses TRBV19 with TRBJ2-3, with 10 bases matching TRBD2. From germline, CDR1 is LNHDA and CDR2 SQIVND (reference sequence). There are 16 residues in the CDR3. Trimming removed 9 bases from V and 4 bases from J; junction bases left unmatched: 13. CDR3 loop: CASRKTLAGEADTQYF. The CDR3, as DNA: TGTGCCAGCCGCAAAACCCTAGCGGGAGAAGCAGATACGCAGTATTTT.

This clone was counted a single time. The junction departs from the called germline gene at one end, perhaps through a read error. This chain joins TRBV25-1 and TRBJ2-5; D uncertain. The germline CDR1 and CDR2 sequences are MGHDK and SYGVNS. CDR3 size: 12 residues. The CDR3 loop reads CACRYGQETQYF. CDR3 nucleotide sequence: TGTGCCTGCAGATACGGGCAAGAGACCCAGTACTTC.

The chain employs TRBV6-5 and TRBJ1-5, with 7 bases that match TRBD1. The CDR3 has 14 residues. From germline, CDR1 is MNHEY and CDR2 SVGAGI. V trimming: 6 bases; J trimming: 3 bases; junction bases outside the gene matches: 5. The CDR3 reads CASRTGTDNQPQHF. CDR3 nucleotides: TGTGCCAGCAGGACCGGGACAGACAATCAGCCCCAGCATTTT.

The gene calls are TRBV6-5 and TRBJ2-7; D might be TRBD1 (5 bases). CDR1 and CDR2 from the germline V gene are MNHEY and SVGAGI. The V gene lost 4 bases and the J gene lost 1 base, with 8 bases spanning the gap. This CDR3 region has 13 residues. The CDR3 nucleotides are TGTGCCAGCAGTTCCCCAGGGTCCTACGAGCAGTACTTC. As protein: CASSSPGSYEQYF.

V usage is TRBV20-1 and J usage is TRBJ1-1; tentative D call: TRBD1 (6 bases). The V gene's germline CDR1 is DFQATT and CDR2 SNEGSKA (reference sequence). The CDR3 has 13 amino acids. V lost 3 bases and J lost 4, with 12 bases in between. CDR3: CSASRRGATEAFF. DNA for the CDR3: TGCAGTGCTAGTCGTCGGGGGGCCACTGAAGCTTTCTTT.

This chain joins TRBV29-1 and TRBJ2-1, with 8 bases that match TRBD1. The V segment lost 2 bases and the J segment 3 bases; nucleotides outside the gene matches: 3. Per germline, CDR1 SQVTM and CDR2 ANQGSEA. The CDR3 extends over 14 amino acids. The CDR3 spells CSVERDRGYNEQFF. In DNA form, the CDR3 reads TGCAGCGTTGAACGAGACAGGGGCTACAATGAGCAGTTCTTC.

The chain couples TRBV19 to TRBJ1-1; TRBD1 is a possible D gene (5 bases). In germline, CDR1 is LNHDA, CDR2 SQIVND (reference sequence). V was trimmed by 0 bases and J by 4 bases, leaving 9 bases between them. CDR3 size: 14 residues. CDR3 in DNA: TGTGCCAGTAGTATAGATTTCGGGGGCACTGAAGCTTTCTTT. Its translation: CASSIDFGGTEAFF.

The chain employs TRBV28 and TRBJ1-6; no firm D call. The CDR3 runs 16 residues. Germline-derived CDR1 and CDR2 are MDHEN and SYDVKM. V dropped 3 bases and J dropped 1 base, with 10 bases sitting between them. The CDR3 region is CASSLRSGSYNSPLHF. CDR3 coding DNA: TGTGCCAGCAGTTTGCGTTCGGGGTCCTATAATTCACCCCTCCACTTT.

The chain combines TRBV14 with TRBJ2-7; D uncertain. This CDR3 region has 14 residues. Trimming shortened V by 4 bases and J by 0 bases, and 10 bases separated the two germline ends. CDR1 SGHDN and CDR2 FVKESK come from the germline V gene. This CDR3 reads CASSPHSSSYEQYF. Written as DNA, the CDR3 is TGTGCCAGCAGCCCGCACTCCTCCTCCTACGAGCAGTACTTC.

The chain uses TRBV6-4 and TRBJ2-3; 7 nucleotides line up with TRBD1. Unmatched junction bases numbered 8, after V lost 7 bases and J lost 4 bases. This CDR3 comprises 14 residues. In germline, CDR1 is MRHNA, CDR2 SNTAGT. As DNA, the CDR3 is TGTGCCAGCAAGCTGGGACAGTTTTCAGATACGCAGTATTTT. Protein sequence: CASKLGQFSDTQYF.

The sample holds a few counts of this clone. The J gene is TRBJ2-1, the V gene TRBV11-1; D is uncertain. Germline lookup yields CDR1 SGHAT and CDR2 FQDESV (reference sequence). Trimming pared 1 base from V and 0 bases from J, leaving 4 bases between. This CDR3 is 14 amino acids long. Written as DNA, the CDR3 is TGTGCCAGCAGCTTAGATAGCTCCTACAATGAGCAGTTCTTC. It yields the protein CASSLDSSYNEQFF.

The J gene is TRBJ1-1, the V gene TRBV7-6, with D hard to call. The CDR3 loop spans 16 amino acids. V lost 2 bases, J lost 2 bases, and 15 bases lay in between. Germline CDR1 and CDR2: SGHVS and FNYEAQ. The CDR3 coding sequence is TGTGCCAGCAGCTTATATAGCGAGGCAGCAAACACTGAAGCTTTCTTT. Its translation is CASSLYSEAANTEAFF.

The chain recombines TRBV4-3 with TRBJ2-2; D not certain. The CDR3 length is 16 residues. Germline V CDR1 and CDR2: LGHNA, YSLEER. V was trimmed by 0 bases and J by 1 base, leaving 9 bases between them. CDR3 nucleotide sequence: TGCGCCAGCAGCCAAGAAATGGTTAGGAACACCGGGGAGCTGTTTTTT. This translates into CASSQEMVRNTGELFF.

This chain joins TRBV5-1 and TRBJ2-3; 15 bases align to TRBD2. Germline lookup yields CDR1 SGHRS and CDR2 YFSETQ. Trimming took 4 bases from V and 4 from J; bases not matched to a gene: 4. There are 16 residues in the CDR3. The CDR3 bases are TGCGCCAGCAGCGGACTAGCGGGAGGGTTTGCAGATACGCAGTATTTT. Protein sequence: CASSGLAGGFADTQYF.

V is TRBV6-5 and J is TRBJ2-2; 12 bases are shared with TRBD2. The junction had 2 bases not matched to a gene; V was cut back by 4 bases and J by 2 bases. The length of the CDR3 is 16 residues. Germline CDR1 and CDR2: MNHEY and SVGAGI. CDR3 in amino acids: CASSSGLAGNTGELFF. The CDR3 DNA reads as TGTGCCAGCAGTTCCGGACTAGCGGGAAACACCGGGGAGCTGTTTTTT.

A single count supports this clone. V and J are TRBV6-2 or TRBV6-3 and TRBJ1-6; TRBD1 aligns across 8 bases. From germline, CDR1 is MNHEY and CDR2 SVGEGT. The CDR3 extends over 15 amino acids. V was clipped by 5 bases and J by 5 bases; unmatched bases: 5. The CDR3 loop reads CASSQQGVDNSPLHF. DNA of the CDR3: TGTGCCAGCAGTCAACAGGGGGTTGATAATTCACCCCTCCACTTT.

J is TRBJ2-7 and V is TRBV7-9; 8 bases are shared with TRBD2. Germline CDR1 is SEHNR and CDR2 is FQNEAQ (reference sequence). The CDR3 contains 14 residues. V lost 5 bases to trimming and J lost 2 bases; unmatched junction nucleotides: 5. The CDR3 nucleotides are TGTGCCAGCAGCACACGGGAGGGGACCTACGAGCAGTACTTC. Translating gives CASSTREGTYEQYF.

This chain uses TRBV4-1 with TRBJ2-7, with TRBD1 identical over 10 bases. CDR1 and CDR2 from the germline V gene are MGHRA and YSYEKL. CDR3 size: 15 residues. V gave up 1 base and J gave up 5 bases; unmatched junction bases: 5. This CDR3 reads CASSQGGQGYDEQYF. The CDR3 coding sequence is TGCGCCAGCAGCCAAGGGGGACAGGGGTATGACGAGCAGTACTTC.

The CDR3 region has the DNA TGTGCCAGCAGTTACTCCGGGACAGACTATGGCTACACCTTC. Translating gives CASSYSGTDYGYTF. The J gene is TRBJ1-2, the V gene TRBV6-2 or TRBV6-3; 7 bases are a match to TRBD1. The germline CDR1 and CDR2 sequences are MNHEY and SVGEGT. The CDR3 totals 14 residues. V dropped 0 bases and J dropped 3; count of bases not matched to a gene: 1.

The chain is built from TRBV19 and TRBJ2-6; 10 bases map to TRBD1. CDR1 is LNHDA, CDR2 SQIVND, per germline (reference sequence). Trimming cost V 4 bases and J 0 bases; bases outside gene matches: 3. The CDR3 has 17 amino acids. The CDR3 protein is CASSTGQGVSGANVLTF. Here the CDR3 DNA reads TGTGCCAGTAGTACAGGACAGGGGGTCTCTGGGGCCAACGTCCTGACTTTC.

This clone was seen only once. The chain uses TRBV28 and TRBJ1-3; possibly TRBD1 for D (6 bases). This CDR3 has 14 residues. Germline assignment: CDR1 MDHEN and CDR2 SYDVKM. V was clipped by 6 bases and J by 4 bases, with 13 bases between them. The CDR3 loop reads CASRDTGIGNTIYF. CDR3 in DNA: TGTGCCAGCAGGGACACAGGGATCGGAAACACCATATATTTT.

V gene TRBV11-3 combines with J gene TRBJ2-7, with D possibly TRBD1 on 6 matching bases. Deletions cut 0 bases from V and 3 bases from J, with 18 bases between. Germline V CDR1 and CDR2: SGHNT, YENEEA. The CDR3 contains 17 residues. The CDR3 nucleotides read TGTGCCAGCAGCTTAGACTCCTATAACAGGGATTACTACGAGCAGTACTTC. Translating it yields CASSLDSYNRDYYEQYF.

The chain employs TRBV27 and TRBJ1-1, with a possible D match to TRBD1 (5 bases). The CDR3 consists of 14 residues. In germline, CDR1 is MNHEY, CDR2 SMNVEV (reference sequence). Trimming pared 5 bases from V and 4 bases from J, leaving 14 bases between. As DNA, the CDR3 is TGTGCCAGCAGTCGAGTCAGGGTAGTCACTGAAGCTTTCTTT. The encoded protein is CASSRVRVVTEAFF.